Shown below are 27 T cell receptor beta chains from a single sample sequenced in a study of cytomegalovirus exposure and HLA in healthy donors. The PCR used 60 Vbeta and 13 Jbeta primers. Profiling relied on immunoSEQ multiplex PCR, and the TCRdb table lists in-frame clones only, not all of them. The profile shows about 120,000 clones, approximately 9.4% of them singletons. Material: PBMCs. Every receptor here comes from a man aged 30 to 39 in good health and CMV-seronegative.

The CDR3 region has the DNA TGTGCCAGCAGCGTAGGGCGGCGGGGTACTGTCGATGGCTACACCTTC. It is translated as CASSVGRRGTVDGYTF. This sequence joins TRBV9 and TRBJ1-2, with D unclear. CDR1 and CDR2 (germline): SGDLS, YYNGEE. The CDR3 is made up of 16 amino acids. Trimming took 0 bases from V and 6 from J, leaving 18 bases between them.

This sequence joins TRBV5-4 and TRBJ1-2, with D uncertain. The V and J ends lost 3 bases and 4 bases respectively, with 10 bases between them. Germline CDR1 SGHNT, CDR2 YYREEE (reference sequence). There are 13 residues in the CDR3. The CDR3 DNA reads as TGTGCCAGCAGCTCTCGCTCGGGCTATGGCTACACCTTC. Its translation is CASSSRSGYGYTF.

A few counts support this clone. CDR3 coding DNA: TGTGCCAGCCACCCCCAACCCCAGGGCTATGAGCAGTTCTTC. Encoded protein: CASHPQPQGYEQFF. The J gene is TRBJ2-1, the V gene TRBV7-2; D is possibly TRBD1 (5 bases). The V end lost 8 bases, the J end lost 8 bases, and 19 bases lay between the germline ends. From germline, CDR1 is SGHTA and CDR2 FQGNSA. The CDR3 spans 14 residues. Based on the CDR3 plus reference TRBV7-2 and TRBJ2-1, the full variable domain is GAGVSQSPSNKVTEKGKDVELRCDPISGHTALYWYRQSLGQGLEFLIYFQGNSAPDKSGLPSDRFSAERTGGSVSTLTIQRTQQEDSAVYLCASHPQPQGYEQFFGPGTRLTVL.

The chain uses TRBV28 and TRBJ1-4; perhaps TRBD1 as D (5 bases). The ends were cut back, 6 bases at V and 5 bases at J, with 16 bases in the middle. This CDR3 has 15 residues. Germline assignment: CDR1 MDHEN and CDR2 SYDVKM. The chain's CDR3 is CASRKQANSNEKLFF. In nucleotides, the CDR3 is TGTGCCAGCAGAAAACAGGCGAACTCCAATGAAAAACTGTTTTTT.

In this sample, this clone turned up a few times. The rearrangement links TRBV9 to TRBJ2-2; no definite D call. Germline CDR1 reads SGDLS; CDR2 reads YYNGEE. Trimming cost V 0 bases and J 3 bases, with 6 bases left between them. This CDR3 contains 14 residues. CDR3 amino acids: CASSVVPDTGELFF. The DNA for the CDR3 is TGTGCCAGCAGCGTAGTTCCCGACACCGGGGAGCTGTTTTTT.

The CDR3 DNA sequence: TGTGCCAGCAGCTTAGGGACAGGGACTGAAGCTTTCTTT. It codes for CASSLGTGTEAFF. The chain couples TRBV7-2 to TRBJ1-1; 8 positions agree with TRBD1. The CDR3 totals 13 residues. Per the germline V gene, CDR1 is SGHTA and CDR2 is FQGNSA. V lost 1 base to trimming and J lost 5 bases; unmatched junction nucleotides: 0. The variable domain in full, completed from reference TRBV7-2 and TRBJ1-1, reads GAGVSQSPSNKVTEKGKDVELRCDPISGHTALYWYRQSLGQGLEFLIYFQGNSAPDKSGLPSDRFSAERTGGSVSTLTIQRTQQEDSAVYLCASSLGTGTEAFFGQGTRLTVV.

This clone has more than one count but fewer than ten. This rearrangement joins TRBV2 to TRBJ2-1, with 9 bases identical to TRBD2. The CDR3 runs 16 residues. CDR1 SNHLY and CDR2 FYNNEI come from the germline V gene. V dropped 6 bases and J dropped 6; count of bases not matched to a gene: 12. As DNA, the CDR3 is TGTGCCAGCAGCCATGGTGGCGGGAGGGCCTCCAATGAGCAGTTCTTC. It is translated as CASSHGGGRASNEQFF.

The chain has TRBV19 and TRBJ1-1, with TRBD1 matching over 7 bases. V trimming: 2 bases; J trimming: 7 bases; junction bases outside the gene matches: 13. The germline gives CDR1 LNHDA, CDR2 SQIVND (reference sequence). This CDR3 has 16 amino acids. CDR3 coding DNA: TGTGCCAGTAGTATACGGTCCGGACAGGCCCGAGGTGAAGCTTTCTTT. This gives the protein CASSIRSGQARGEAFF.

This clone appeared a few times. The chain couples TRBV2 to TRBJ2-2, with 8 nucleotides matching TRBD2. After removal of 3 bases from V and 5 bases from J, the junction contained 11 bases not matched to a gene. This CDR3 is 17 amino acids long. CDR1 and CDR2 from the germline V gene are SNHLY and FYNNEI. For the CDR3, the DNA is TGTGCCAGCAGTGACAGAACTAGCGGCCGCGGAACCGGGGAGCTGTTTTTT. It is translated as CASSDRTSGRGTGELFF.

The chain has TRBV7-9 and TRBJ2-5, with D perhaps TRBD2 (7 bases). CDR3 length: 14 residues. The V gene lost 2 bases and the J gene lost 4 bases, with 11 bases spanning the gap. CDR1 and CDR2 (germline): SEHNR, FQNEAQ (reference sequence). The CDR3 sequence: CASSLSGGRETQYF. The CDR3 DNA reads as TGTGCCAGCAGCTTATCCGGGGGGCGAGAGACCCAGTACTTC.

DNA for the CDR3: TGTGCCAGCTCACCAACTCGTGAGAGCGAGCAGTACTTC. This encodes CASSPTRESEQYF. The V and J genes are TRBV18 and TRBJ2-7; D remains unclear. Germline CDR1 KGHSH, CDR2 LQKENI. The length of the CDR3 is 13 residues. Trimming cost V 2 bases and J 6 bases, with 11 bases left between them.

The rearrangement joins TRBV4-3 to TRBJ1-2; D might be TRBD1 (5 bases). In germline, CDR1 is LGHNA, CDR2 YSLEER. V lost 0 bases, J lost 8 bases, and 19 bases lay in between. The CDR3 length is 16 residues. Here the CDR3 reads CASSQDPRQGLRGYTF. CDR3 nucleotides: TGCGCCAGCAGCCAAGATCCCCGGCAGGGTTTACGAGGCTACACCTTC.

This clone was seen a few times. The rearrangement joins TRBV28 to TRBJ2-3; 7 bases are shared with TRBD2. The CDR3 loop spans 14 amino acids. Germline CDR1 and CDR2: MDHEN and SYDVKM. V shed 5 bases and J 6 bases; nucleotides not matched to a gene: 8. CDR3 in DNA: TGTGCCAGCAGTCCGGATCTGGGAGGGGATACGCAGTATTTT. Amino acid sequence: CASSPDLGGDTQYF.

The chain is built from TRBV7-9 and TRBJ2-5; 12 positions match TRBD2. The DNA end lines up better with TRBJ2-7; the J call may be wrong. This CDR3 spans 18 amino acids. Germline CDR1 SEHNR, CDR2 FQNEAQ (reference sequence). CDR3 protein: CASSPWNRLAGVTYEQYF. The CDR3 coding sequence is TGTGCCAGCAGCCCATGGAACAGACTAGCGGGGGTTACCTACGAGCAGTACTTC.

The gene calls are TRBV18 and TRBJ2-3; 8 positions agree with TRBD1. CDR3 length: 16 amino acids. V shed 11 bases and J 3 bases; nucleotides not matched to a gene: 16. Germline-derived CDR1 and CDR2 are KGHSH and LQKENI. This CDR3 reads CASSYSEGTGTDTQYF. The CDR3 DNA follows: TGTGCCTCCTCATATTCGGAGGGGACAGGTACAGATACGCAGTATTTT. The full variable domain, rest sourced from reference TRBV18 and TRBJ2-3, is NAGVMQNPRHLVRRRGQEARLRCSPMKGHSHVYWYRQLPEEGLKFMVYLQKENIIDESGMPKERFSAEFPKEGPSILRIQQVVRGDSAAYFCASSYSEGTGTDTQYFGPGTRLTVL.

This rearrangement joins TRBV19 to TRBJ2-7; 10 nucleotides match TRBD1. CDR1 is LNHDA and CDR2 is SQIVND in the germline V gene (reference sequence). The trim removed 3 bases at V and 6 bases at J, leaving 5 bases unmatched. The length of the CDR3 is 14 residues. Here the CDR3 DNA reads TGTGCCAGTAGTATCGGACAGGGGGTCGGCGAGCAGTACTTC. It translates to CASSIGQGVGEQYF. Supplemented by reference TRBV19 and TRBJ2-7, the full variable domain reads DGGITQSPKYLFRKEGQNVTLSCEQNLNHDAMYWYRQDPGQGLRLIYYSQIVNDFQKGDIAEGYSVSREKKESFPLTVTSAQKNPTAFYLCASSIGQGVGEQYFGPGTRLTVT.

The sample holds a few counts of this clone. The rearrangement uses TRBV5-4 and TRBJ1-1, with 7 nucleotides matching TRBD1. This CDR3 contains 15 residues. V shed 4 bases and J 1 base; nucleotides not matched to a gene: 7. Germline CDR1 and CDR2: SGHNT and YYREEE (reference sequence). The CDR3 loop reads CASSPEQGTNTEAFF. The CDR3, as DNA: TGTGCCAGCAGCCCTGAACAGGGGACGAACACTGAAGCTTTCTTT.

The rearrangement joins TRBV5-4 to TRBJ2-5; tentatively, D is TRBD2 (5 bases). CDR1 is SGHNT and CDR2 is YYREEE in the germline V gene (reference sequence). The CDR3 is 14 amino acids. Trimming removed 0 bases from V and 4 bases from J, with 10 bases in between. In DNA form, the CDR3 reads TGTGCCAGCAGCTTGGACCCCGCGGGAGAGACCCAGTACTTC. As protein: CASSLDPAGETQYF.

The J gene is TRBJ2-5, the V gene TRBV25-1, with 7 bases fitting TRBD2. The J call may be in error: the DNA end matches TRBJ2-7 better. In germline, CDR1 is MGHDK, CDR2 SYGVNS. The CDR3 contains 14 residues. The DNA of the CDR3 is TGTGCCAGCCGCAGGGAGGGACCCCCCTACGAGCAGTACTTC. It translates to CASRREGPPYEQYF.

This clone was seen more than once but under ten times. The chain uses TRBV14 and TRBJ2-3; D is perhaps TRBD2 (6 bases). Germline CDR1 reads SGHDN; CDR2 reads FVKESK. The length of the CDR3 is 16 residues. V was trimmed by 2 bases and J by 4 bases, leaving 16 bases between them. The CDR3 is CASSQLAAPGPDTQYF. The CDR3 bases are TGTGCCAGCAGCCAATTAGCGGCCCCGGGCCCAGATACGCAGTATTTT. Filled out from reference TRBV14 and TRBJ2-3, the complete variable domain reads EAGVTQFPSHSVIEKGQTVTLRCDPISGHDNLYWYRRVMGKEIKFLLHFVKESKQDESGMPNNRFLAERTGGTYSTLKVQPAELEDSGVYFCASSQLAAPGPDTQYFGPGTRLTVL.

CDR3 loop: CASSLTTSSTYEQYF. The CDR3, as DNA: TGTGCCAGCAGTTTAACGACTAGCAGCACCTACGAGCAGTACTTC. V and J are TRBV27 and TRBJ2-7, with TRBD2 matching 7 bases. CDR3 size: 15 residues. J was trimmed by 2 bases and V by 2 bases; bases with no gene match: 6. CDR1 and CDR2 from the germline V gene are MNHEY and SMNVEV (reference sequence).

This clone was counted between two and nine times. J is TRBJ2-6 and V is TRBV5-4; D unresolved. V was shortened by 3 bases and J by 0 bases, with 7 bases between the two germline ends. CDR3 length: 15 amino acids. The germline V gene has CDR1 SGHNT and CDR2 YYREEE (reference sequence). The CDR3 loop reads CASSSHASGANVLTF. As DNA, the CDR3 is TGTGCCAGCAGCTCACATGCCTCTGGGGCCAACGTCCTGACTTTC.

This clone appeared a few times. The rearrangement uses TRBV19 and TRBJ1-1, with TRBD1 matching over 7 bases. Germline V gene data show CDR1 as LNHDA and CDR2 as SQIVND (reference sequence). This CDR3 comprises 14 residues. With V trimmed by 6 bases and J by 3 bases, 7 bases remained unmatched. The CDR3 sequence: CASRIQGRDTEAFF. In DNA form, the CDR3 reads TGTGCCAGTAGGATACAGGGGAGAGACACTGAAGCTTTCTTT.

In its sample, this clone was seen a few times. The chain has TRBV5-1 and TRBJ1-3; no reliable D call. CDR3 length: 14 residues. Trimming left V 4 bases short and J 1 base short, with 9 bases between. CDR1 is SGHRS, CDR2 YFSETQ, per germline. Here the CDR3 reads CASSPNLSGNTIYF. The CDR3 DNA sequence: TGCGCCAGCAGCCCCAACTTATCTGGAAACACCATATATTTT.

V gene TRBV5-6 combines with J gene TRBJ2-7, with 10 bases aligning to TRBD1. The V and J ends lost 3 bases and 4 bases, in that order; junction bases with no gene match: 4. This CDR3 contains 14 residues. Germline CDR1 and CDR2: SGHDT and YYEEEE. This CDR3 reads CASSSGTGAYEQYF. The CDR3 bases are TGTGCCAGCAGCTCCGGGACAGGGGCATACGAGCAGTACTTC.

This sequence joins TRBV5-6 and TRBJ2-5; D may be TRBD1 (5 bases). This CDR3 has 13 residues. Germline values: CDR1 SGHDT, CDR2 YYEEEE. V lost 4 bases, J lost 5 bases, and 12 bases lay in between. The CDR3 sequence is CASSLTGWETQYF. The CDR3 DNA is TGTGCCAGCAGCCTTACAGGCTGGGAGACCCAGTACTTC.

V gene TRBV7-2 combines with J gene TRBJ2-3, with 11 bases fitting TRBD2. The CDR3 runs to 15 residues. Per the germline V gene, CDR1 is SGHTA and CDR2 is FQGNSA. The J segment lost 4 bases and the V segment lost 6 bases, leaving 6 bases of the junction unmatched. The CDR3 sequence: CASRVAGGPSDTQYF. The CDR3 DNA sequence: TGTGCCAGCAGGGTAGCGGGGGGGCCATCAGATACGCAGTATTTT.